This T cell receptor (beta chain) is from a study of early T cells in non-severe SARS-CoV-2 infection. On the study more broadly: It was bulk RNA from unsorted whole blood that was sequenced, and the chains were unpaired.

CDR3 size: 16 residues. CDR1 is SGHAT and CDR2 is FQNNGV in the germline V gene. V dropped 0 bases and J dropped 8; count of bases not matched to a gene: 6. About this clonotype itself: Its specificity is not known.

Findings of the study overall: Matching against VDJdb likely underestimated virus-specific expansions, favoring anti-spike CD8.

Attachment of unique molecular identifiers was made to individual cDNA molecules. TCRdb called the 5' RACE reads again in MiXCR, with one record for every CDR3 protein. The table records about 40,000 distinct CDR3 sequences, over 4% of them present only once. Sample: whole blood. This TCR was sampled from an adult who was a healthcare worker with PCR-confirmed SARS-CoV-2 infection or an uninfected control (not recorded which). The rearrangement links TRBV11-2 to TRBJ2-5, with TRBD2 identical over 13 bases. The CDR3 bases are TGTGCCAGCAGCTTAGATTGGGGGACTAGCGGGAACACCCAGTACTTC. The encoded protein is CASSLDWGTSGNTQYF.